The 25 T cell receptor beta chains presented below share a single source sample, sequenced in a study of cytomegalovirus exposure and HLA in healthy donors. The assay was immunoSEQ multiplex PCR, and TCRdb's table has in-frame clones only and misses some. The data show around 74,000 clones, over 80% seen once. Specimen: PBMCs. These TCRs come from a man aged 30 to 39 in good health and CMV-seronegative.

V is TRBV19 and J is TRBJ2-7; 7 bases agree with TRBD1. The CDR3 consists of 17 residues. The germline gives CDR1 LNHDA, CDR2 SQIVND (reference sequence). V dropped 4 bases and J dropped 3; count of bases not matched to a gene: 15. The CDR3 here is CASSKGSTGQSIYEQYF. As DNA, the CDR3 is TGTGCCAGTAGTAAGGGGAGTACGGGACAGTCGATCTACGAGCAGTACTTC. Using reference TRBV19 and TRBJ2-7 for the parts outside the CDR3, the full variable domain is DGGITQSPKYLFRKEGQNVTLSCEQNLNHDAMYWYRQDPGQGLRLIYYSQIVNDFQKGDIAEGYSVSREKKESFPLTVTSAQKNPTAFYLCASSKGSTGQSIYEQYFGPGTRLTVT.

CDR3 DNA: TGTGCCAGCAGCCCGATGCCCGGGAGCAGTTATGGCTACACCTTC. It translates to CASSPMPGSSYGYTF. The chain has TRBV7-9 and TRBJ1-2; unclear D gene. CDR1 and CDR2 (germline): SEHNR, FQNEAQ (reference sequence). V was trimmed by 5 bases and J by 5 bases, leaving 18 bases between them. This CDR3 is built from 15 residues.

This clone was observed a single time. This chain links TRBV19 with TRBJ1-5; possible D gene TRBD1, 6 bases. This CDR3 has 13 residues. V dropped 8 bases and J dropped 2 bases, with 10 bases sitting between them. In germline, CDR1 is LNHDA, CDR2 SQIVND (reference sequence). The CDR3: CASHRDRNQPQHF. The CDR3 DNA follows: TGTGCCAGTCACAGGGATCGCAATCAGCCCCAGCATTTT.

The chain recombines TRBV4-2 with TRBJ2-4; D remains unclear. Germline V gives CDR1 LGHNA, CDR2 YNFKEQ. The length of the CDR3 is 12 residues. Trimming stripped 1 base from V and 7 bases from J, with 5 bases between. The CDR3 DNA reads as TGTGCCAGCAGCCAAGTAGAGAACATTCAGTACTTC. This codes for CASSQVENIQYF.

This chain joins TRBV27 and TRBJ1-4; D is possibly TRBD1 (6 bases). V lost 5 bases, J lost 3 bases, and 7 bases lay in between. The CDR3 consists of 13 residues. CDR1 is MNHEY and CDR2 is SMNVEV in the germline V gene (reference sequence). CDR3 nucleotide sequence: TGTGCCAGCAGTGGACAGTCTAATGAAAAACTGTTTTTT. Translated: CASSGQSNEKLFF.

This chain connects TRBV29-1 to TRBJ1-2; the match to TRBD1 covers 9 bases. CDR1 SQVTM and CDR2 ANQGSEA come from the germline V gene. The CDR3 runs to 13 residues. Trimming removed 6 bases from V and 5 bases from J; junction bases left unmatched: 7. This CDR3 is CSVDTGGGYGYTF. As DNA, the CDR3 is TGCAGCGTGGACACAGGGGGCGGATATGGCTACACCTTC.

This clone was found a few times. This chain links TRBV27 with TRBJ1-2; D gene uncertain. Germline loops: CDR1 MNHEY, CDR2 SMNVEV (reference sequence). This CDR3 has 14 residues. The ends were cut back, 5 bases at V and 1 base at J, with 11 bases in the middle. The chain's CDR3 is CASSPRADNYGYTF. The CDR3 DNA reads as TGTGCCAGCAGTCCGCGGGCCGATAACTATGGCTACACCTTC.

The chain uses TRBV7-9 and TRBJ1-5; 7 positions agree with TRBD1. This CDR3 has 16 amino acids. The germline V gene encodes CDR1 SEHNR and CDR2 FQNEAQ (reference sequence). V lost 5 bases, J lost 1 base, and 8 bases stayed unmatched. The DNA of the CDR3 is TGTGCCAGCAGCCCCGACAGGGTAAGGAGCAATCAGCCCCAGCATTTT. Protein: CASSPDRVRSNQPQHF.

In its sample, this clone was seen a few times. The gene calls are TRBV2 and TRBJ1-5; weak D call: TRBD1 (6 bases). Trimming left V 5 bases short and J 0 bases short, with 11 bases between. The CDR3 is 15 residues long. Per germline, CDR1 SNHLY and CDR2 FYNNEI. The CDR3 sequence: CASSWDTYSNQPQHF. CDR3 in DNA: TGTGCCAGCAGTTGGGACACCTATAGCAATCAGCCCCAGCATTTT.

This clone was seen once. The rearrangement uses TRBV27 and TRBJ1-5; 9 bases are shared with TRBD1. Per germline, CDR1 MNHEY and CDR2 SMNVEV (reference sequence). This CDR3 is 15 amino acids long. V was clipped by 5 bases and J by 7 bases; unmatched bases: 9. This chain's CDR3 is CASSPGTGRGQPQHF. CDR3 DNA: TGTGCCAGCAGTCCAGGGACAGGGAGAGGGCAGCCCCAGCATTTT.

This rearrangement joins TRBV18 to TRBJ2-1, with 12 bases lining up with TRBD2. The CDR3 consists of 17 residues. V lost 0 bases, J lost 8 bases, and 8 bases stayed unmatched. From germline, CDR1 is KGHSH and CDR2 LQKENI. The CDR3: CASSPPDGLAGWDEQFF. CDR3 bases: TGTGCCAGCTCACCACCGGACGGACTAGCGGGGTGGGATGAGCAGTTCTTC.

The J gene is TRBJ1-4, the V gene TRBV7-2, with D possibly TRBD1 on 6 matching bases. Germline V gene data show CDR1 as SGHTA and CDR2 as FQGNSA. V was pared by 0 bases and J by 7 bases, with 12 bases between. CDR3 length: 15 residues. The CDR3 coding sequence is TGTGCCAGCAGCTTAGCGCTGACAGGCCGTGAAAAACTGTTTTTT. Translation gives CASSLALTGREKLFF.

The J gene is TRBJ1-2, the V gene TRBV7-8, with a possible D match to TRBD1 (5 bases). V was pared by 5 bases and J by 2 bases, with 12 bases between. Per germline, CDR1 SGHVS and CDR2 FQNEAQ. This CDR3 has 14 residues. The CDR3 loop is CASSPRVANYGYTF. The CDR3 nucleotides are TGTGCCAGCAGCCCCAGGGTCGCCAACTATGGCTACACCTTC.

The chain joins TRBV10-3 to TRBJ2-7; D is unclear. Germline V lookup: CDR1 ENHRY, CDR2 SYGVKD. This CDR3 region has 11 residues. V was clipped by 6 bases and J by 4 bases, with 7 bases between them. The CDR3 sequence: CAISRGYEQYV. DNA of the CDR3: TGTGCCATCAGCCGAGGATACGAGCAGTACGTC.

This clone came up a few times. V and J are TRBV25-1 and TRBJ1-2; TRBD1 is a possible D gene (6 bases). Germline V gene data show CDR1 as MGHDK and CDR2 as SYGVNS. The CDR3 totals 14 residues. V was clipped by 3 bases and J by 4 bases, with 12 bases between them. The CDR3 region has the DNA TGTGCCAGCAGTGATCAGGGGCGAATCTATGGCTACACCTTC. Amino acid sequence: CASSDQGRIYGYTF.

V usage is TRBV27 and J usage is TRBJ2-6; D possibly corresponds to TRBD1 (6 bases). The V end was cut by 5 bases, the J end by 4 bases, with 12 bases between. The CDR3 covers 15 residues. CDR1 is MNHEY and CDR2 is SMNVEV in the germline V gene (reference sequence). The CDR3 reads CASSLQGEGANVLTF. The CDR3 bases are TGTGCCAGCAGTCTACAGGGCGAAGGGGCCAACGTCCTGACTTTC.

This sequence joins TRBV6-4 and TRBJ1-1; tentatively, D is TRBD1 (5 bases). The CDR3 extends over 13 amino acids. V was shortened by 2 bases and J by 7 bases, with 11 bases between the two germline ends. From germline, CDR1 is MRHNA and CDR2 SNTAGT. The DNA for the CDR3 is TGTGCCAGCAGTGACGGGACTGGGGATGAAGCTTTCTTT. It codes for CASSDGTGDEAFF.

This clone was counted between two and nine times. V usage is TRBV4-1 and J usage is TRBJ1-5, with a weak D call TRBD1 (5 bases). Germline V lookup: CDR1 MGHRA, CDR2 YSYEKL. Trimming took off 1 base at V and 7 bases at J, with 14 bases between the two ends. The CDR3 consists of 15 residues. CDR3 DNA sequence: TGCGCCAGCAGCCAAGGCTTGGCAGGGCAACAGCCCCAGCATTTT. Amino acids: CASSQGLAGQQPQHF.

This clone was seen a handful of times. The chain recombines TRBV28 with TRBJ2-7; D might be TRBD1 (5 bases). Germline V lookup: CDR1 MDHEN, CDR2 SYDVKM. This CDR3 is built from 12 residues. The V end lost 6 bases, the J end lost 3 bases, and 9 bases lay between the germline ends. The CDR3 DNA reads TGTGCCAGCAGAAACCAGGGCTACGAGCAGTACGTC. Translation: CASRNQGYEQYV.

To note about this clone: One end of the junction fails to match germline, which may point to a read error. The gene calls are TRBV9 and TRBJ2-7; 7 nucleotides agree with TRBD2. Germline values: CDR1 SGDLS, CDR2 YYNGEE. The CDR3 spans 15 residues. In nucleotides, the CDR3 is TGTGCCAGCAGCGTAGGGGGACTACCCTCCCACGAGCAGTACTTC. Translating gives CASSVGGLPSHEQYF.

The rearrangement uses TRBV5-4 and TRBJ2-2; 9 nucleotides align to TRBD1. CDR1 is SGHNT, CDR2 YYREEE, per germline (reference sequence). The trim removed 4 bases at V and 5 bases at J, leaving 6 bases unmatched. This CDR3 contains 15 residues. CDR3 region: CASSQTGGGTGELFF. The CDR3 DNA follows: TGTGCCAGCAGCCAGACAGGGGGAGGAACCGGGGAGCTGTTTTTT.

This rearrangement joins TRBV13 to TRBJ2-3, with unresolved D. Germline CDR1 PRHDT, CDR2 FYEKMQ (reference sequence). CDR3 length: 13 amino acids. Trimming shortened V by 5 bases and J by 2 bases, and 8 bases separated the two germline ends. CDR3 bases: TGTGCCAGCAGCGCGCTAATCACAGATACGCAGTATTTT. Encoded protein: CASSALITDTQYF.

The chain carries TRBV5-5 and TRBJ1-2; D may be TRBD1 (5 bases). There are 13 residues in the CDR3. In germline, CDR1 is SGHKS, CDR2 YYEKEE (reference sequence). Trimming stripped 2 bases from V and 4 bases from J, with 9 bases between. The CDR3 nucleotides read TGTGCCAGCAGCTTAAGGGGTGGCTATGGCTACACCTTC. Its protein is CASSLRGGYGYTF. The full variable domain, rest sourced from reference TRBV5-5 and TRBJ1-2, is DAGVTQSPTHLIKTRGQQVTLRCSPISGHKSVSWYQQVLGQGPQFIFQYYEKEERGRGNFPDRFSARQFPNYSSELNVNALLLGDSALYLCASSLRGGYGYTFGSGTRLTVV.

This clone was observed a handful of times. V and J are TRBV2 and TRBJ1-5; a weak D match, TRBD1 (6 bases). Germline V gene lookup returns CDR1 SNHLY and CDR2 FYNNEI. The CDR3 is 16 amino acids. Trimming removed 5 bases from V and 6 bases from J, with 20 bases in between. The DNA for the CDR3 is TGTGCCAGCAGTTTGACTCCCGGGGACATCATTCAGCCCCAGCATTTT. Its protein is CASSLTPGDIIQPQHF.

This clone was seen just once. CDR3 protein: CASSKPGQGLHTIYF. Here the CDR3 DNA reads TGCGCCAGCAGCAAACCGGGACAGGGGTTACACACCATATATTTT. The chain is built from TRBV4-1 and TRBJ1-3; 10 bases align to TRBD1. V shed 5 bases and J 8 bases; nucleotides not matched to a gene: 9. Germline V gene data show CDR1 as MGHRA and CDR2 as YSYEKL. This CDR3 comprises 15 residues.